Detailed here is one T cell receptor beta chain. Sequenced by immunoSEQ multiplex PCR; TCRdb stores in-frame clones only, minus some. The sample includes about 100,000 clones, roughly 87% seen only once; the top ten take approximately 20%. The source of the sample is a study of control samples from healthy donors and cancer patients. Germline V gives CDR1 SGHTA, CDR2 FQGTGA. The ends were cut back, 5 bases at V and 0 bases at J, with 11 bases in the middle. There are 15 residues in the CDR3. The chain couples TRBV7-3 to TRBJ2-1; TRBD2 might be the D (5 bases). Material for sequencing was blood. This TCR was recovered from a woman aged 45-60 years in good health. CDR3 nucleotides: TGTGCCAGCAGCGTCGGGGTTAGCTCCTACAATGAGCAGTTCTTC. This gives the protein CASSVGVSSYNEQFF.